Listed below are T cell receptor beta chains from one sample, sequenced in a study of T cell responses to AZD1222 COVID-19 vaccine. TCRdb's table, derived via immunoSEQ multiplex PCR, lists solely in-frame clones and lacks some. Of roughly 140,000 clones in the sample, about 91% were seen once. The sample was peripheral blood, taken on day 0 of MenACWY control vaccination. Source of these receptors: an adult in good health. Both conserved end residues are part of each CDR3. D genes are given only for firm matches. Expanded clones get a size class; other rows say once, few or many, or leave the size out.

TRBV28,TRBJ2-2,TRBD2,-,TGTGCCAGCAGTTTCGGACTAGCGGGACACACCGGGGAGCTGTTTTTT,CASSFGLAGHTGELFF
TRBV15,TRBJ2-1,-,-,TGTGCCACCCTACCCTCCCTGTCGATGATCAGTGAGCAGTTCTTC,CATLPSLSMISEQFF
TRBV29-1,TRBJ2-4,-,once,TGCAGCGTTGTCGGGGAAGACATTCAGTACTTC,CSVVGEDIQYF
TRBV3-1/TRBV3-2,TRBJ1-6,-,-,TGTGCCAGCAGCCAAAGGGGAAGGGGGAATTCACCCCTCCACTTT,CASSQRGRGNSPLHF
TRBV11-3,TRBJ2-3,TRBD2,-,TGTGCCAGCAACCAAGGGGTCGGCGGGGGGCGGATAGATACGCAGTATTTT,CASNQGVGGGRIDTQYF
TRBV6-1,TRBJ1-2,-,-,TGTGCCAGCAGTGAGGGCTCCGGGGAAGGCTACTATGGCTACACCTTC,CASSEGSGEGYYGYTF
TRBV13,TRBJ2-5,-,-,TGTGCCAGCAGCCCGGGGGGCGGGAGAAGACAAGAGACCCAGTACTTC,CASSPGGGRRQETQYF
TRBV9,TRBJ2-2,TRBD1,-,TGTGCCAGCAGCGAACAGGGGGGCACCGGGGAGCTGTTTTTT,CASSEQGGTGELFF
TRBV28,TRBJ2-7,-,-,TGTGCCAGCAGTTTAAATTTCGGGGCCTCCCAGCAGTACTTC,CASSLNFGASQQYF
TRBV27,TRBJ2-2,TRBD2,-,TGTGCCAGCAGTCCGATGCTAGCGGGCACCGGGGAGCTGTTTTTT,CASSPMLAGTGELFF
TRBV19,TRBJ2-2,TRBD2,-,TGTGCCAGTAGTATGCCCAGCGGGGGGGCGCGCACCGGGGAGCTGTTTTTT,CASSMPSGGARTGELFF
TRBV6-5,TRBJ2-7,-,-,TGTGCCAGCAGTTACAGGGCAGGGTACGAGCAGTACTTC,CASSYRAGYEQYF
TRBV15,TRBJ2-1,-,-,TGTGCCACCAGCAGAGATCCAGCCGGCAGGGGCTCCTACAATGAGCAGTTCTTC,CATSRDPAGRGSYNEQFF
TRBV5-1,TRBJ2-2,-,-,TGCGCCAGCAGCGAACCAACTACCGGGGAGCTGTTTTTT,CASSEPTTGELFF
TRBV4-2,TRBJ1-2,-,once,TGTGCCAGCAGCCAAGGGTCATCACGGGCTAACTATGGCTACACCTTC,CASSQGSSRANYGYTF
TRBV29-1,TRBJ1-3,-,-,TGCAGCGTTGAAATGGGTACTGGAAACACCATATATTTT,CSVEMGTGNTIYF
TRBV6-1,TRBJ1-6,-,once,TGTGCCAGCAGTGACCTCCGCGGATATGAGACCTCCTATAATTCACCCCTCCACTTT,CASSDLRGYETSYNSPLHF
TRBV9,TRBJ1-1,-,-,TGTGCCAGCAGCCAATTCCCGGGGACTGAAGCTTTCTTT,CASSQFPGTEAFF
TRBV12-5,TRBJ1-1,-,-,TGTGCTAGTGGTTTAGCATTTGACGGGAACACTGAAGCTTTCTTT,CASGLAFDGNTEAFF
TRBV9,TRBJ1-2,TRBD1,-,TGTGCCAGCAGCGACCGGACAGGGGTGGGAGGCTACACCTTC,CASSDRTGVGGYTF
TRBV6-5,TRBJ2-7,-,-,TGTGCCAGCAGTTCCGCCTACGAGCAGTACTTC,CASSSAYEQYF
TRBV29-1,TRBJ2-7,-,-,TGCAGCGGATCGACAGGACCCTACGAGCAGTACTTC,CSGSTGPYEQYF
TRBV11-3,TRBJ1-1,-,-,TGTGCCAGCAGCCCCCCCAGGGGCACTATCACTGAAGCTTTCTTT,CASSPPRGTITEAFF
TRBV18,TRBJ2-3,-,-,TGTGCCAGCTCACCAGGGATCCTTGGGGATACGCAGTATTTT,CASSPGILGDTQYF